The entry below gives a single TCR beta chain sequence along with its context. Its antigen is not known. The sort gate was single viable CD3+CD4+CD8-CD45RO+ cells for memory CD4+ T cells. After thawing, CD4+ T cells were positively selected. Germline assignment: CDR1 ENHRY and CDR2 SYGVKD. The V and J ends lost 5 bases and 4 bases respectively, with 11 bases between them. The CDR3 spans 13 residues. These data are taken from a study of memory CD4+ T cells and cytomegalovirus serostatus. General study results and limits: Each of approximately 73 CMV-associated TCRbeta sequences occurred in one to five individuals. The CMV-associated TCR signature appears largely within the CD4+ memory repertoire.

Here immunoSEQ multiplex PCR was the method, and the copy in TCRdb shows in-frame clones only, minus some. The sample includes some 60,000 clones, around 80% of them seen just once. Sequenced material: memory CD4+ T cells from blood. The rearrangement uses TRBV10-3 and TRBJ1-1; D not certain. The source of this sequence is an adult in good health and CMV-seronegative. CDR3 in DNA: TGTGCCATCAGTACGACGCAAGGCACTGAAGCTTTCTTT. Residues: CAISTTQGTEAFF.